This section outlines one T cell receptor (beta chain) sequence together with its context. Its antigen remains unidentified. The V end lost 1 base, the J end lost 7 bases, and 13 bases lay between the germline ends. CDR3 size: 14 residues. The germline V gene has CDR1 LGHNA and CDR2 YNFKEQ. The sample originates from a study of T cells in Graves' hyperthyroidism and ophthalmopathy. Study-wide points: Among thyroid clonotypes expanded above 0.001, most also appeared in blood.

Exclusion of a patient resulted from uncontrolled infection, other autoimmune disease, pregnancy or lactation. Regions amplified from RNA transcripts were the TCR beta CDR3 regions. The TCR CDR3 first-round RT-PCR relied on the HTBI primer set. TCRdb re-derived calls from the multiplex PCR reads in MiXCR, one entry per CDR3 protein. This table has approximately 600,000 distinct CDR3 sequences, less than 25% appearing once. This chain joins TRBV4-2 and TRBJ1-1; D perhaps matches TRBD1 (5 bases). Sequenced material: blood. The origin of this receptor is a man under 40 with Graves' ophthalmopathy. The CDR3 reads CASSQGGGSGEAFF. In DNA form, the CDR3 reads TGTGCCAGCAGCCAAGGGGGGGGATCGGGTGAAGCTTTCTTT.